This TCR beta chain was sequenced in a study of a mutant IDH1 vaccine in newly diagnosed glioma. Whole-study context: Vaccinations were initiated 4-6 weeks following radiotherapy alone, or were given together with temozolomide cycles. Former treatment meant radiotherapy, temozolomide, or both; the majority had gotten both. The study held visit V12 at week 35 and visit V13 at week 47.

Notes on this clone: Its antigen remains unidentified.

Documented time point: week 47, end of study. All doses held 300 ug of mutant IDH1 20-mer peptide, with topical imiquimod. Sequencing was performed with immunoSEQ multiplex PCR; in TCRdb, only in-frame clones are kept and a portion is missing. The data show almost 95,000 clones, 85% to 90% seen once. CDR1 is SGHVS, CDR2 FNYEAQ, per germline. V was cut by 3 bases and J by 6 bases, with 11 bases left in between. This CDR3 has 13 residues. The TCR comes from a woman between 50 and 59 years old with glioma. The material sequenced was PBMCs, taken from a glioma patient whose treatment included an IDH1 peptide vaccine. The genes are TRBV7-6 and TRBJ1-2; the D gene is possibly TRBD1 (5 bases). DNA of the CDR3: TGTGCCAGCAGCTTGGAGGGGAGGGATGGCTACACCTTC. This encodes CASSLEGRDGYTF.